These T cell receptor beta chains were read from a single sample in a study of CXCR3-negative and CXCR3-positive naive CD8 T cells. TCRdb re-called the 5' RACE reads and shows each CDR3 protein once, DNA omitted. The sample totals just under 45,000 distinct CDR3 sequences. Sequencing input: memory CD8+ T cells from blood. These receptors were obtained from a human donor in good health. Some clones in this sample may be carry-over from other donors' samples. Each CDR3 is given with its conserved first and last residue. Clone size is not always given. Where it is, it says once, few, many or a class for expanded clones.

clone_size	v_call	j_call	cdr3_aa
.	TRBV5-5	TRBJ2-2	CASSLSQAGGLTGELFF
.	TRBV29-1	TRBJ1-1	CSVAEGTESEAFF
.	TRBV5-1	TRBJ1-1	CASSWGLKAFF
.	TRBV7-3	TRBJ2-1	CASSQGLAGNNEQFF
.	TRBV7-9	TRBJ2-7	CASSATGTGQNEQYF
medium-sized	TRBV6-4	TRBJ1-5	CASSEGDSNQPQHF
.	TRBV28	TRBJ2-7	CATGQGATYDYEQYF
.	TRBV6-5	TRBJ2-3	CASSYWDYRDTQYF
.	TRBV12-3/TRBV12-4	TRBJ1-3	CASEGISGNTIYF
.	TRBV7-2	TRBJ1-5	CASSLLDPGGGNQPQHF
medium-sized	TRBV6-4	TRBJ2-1	CASSDRDNNEQFF
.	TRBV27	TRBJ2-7	CASSFLDEQYF
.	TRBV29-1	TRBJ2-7	CSVALTGTYEQYF
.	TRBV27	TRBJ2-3	CASTLNVGYAQYF
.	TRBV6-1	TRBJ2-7	CASSKRGLSSYEQYF
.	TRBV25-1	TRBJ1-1	CASSLRENTEAFF
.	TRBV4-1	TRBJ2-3	CASSHVLAEGSDTQYF
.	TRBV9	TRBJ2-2	CASSTQGAQGGELFF
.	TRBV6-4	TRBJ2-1	CASSGGTSGGNEQFF
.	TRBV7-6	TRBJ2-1	CASTHPSSPPQGAHSSYNEQFF
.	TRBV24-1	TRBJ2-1	CATSDLYNEQFF
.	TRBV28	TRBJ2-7	CASSSGELEQYF
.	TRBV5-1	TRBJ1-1	CASSSGQGAEAFF
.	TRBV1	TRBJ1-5	CTSSQDQTRRTQPQHF
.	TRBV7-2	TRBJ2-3	CASSLVVSGDTQYF
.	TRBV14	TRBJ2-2	CASSRSGTGELFF
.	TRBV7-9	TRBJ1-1	CASSLQTVDTEAFF
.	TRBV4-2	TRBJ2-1	CASSVALAGGNEQFF
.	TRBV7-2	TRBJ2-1	CASSPNSGFGNEQFF
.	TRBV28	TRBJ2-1	CASTETGLAGIF